This T cell receptor (beta chain) was sequenced in a study of OX40 agonist ivuxolimab in advanced cancers. Notes on the study in general: Among T cells, CD8+ cells averaged more expanded clones than CD4+ cells. Partial responders treated at 0.1-3.0 mg/kg exhibited clonal expansion among the lowest measured. At doses 0.1 to 3.0 mg/kg, CD4+ and CD8+ clones expanded.

A note on this clone: Its target is unknown.

Blood got drawn at baseline, again on cycle 4 day 1, and then on cycle 7 day 1. Profiled with immunoSEQ multiplex PCR; TCRdb holds only in-frame clones, not every one. The sample lists some 65,000 clones, about 91% occurring once. Germline V gene lookup returns CDR1 MNHEY and CDR2 SMNVEV (reference sequence). Trimming took off 2 bases at V and 6 bases at J, with 11 bases between the two ends. The CDR3 runs 13 residues. The clonotype was recovered from an adult with an advanced solid tumor such as melanoma, head and neck, liver or kidney cancer. This rearrangement joins TRBV27 to TRBJ2-7; a weak D match, TRBD1 (6 bases). The source material was CD4+ or CD8+ T cells sorted from blood, sampled in a trial of the OX40 agonist ivuxolimab. CDR3 coding DNA: TGTGCCAGCAGTTTAAACAGGGTTTCCGAGCAGTACTTC. This sequence encodes CASSLNRVSEQYF.